This T cell receptor (beta chain) is from a study of shared clonotypes between healthy human individuals. As for the study in general: The composition of the donors was a couple of women and a few men aged 18 to 49.

This clone was picked up one time. CDR3 length: 12 amino acids. Germline-derived CDR1 and CDR2 are SNHLY and FYNNEI. Between the trimmed V and J ends, which lost 8 bases and 8 bases, there was a span of 13 bases. The donors, healthy adults who were HIV-negative, had experienced no recent acute infections or vaccinations. The method was immunoSEQ multiplex PCR; TCRdb's version includes in-frame clones alone and lacks a portion of them. This table has around 88,000 clones, less than 80% appearing once. The clonotype was recovered from a man aged 30 to 39 in good health. Input material: memory CD8+ T cells sorted from blood. Subset denoted: CD45RO+ cells pooled with CCR7-negative TemRA cells. This chain uses TRBV2 with TRBJ2-1, with a possible D match to TRBD2 (5 bases). CDR3 in amino acids: CASGSRSDEQFF. CDR3 nucleotides: TGTGCCAGCGGGAGTAGGTCCGATGAGCAGTTCTTC.